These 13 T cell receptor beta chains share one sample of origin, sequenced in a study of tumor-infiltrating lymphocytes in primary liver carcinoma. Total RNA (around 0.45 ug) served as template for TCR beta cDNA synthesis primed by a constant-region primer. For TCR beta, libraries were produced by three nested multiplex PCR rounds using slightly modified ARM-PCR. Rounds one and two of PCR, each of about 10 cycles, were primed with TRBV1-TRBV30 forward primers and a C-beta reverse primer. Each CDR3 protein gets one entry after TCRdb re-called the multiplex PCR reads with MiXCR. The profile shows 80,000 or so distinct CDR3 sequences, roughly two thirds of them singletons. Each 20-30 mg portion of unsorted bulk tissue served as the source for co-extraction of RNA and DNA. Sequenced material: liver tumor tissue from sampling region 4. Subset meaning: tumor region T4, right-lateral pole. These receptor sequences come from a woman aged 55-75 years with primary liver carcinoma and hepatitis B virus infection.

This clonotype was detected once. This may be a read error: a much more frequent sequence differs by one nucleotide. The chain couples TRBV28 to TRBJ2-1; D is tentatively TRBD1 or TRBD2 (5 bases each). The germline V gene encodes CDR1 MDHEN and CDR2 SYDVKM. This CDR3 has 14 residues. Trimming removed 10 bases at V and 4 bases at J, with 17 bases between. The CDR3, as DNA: TGTGCCATTCAATGGGACCATGGGTACAATGAGCAGTTCTTC. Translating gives CAIQWDHGYNEQFF. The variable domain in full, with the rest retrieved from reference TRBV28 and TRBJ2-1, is DVKVTQSSRYLVKRTGEKVFLECVQDMDHENMFWYRQDPGLGLRLIYFSYDVKMKEKGDIPEGYSVSREKKERFSLILESASTNQTSMYLCAIQWDHGYNEQFFGPGTRLTVL.

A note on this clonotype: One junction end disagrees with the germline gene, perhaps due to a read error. The chain's CDR3 is CASSPRQGISRREQNF. The CDR3 DNA reads as TGTGCCAGCAGCCCGAGACAGGGTATTTCGAGACGCGAGCAGAACTTC. The V call is TRBV14, the J call TRBJ2-7; TRBD1 matches at 7 bases. Germline V gene data show CDR1 as SGHDN and CDR2 as FVKESK. The CDR3 has 16 residues. Drawing the rest from reference TRBV14 and TRBJ2-7, the complete variable domain is EAGVTQFPSHSVIEKGQTVTLRCDPISGHDNLYWYRRVMGKEIKFLLHFVKESKQDESGMPNNRFLAERTGGTYSTLKVQPAELEDSGVYFCASSPRQGISRREQNFGPGTRLTVT.

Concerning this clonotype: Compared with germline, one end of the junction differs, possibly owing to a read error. The CDR3 loop is CASSLVFTPGNRPQHF. CDR3 coding DNA: TGTGCCAGCAGCTTAGTATTCACTCCAGGGAATCGGCCCCAGCATTTT. The chain recombines TRBV7-8 with TRBJ1-5, with D possibly TRBD1 on 5 matching bases. This CDR3 is built from 16 residues. The V gene's germline CDR1 is SGHVS and CDR2 FQNEAQ.

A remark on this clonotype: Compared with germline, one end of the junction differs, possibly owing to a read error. CDR3 DNA: TGTGCCATCAGCCCCAGAGGGACCGGAGGGGACAGCTCATACGAGCAGTACTTC. This codes for CAISPRGTGGDSSYEQYF. The chain carries TRBV5-4 and TRBJ2-7; perhaps TRBD1 as D (7 bases). The germline V gene has CDR1 SGHNT and CDR2 YYREEE (reference sequence). This CDR3 is built from 18 residues.

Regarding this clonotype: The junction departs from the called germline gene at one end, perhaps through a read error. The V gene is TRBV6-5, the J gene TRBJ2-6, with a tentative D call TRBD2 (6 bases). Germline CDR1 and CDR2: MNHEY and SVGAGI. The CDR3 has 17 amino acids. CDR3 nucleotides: TGTGCCAGCAGCCGGGACTCCCCTTTAGGTGGTGCCAACGTCATGGCTTTC. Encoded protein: CASSRDSPLGGANVMAF.

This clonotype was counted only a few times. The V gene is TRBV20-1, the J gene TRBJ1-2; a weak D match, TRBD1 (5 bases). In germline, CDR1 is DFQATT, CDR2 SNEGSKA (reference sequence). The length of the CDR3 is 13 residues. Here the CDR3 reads CRRGTGLGYGYTF. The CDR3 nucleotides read TGCAGACGGGGGACGGGGTTGGGCTATGGCTACACCTTC.

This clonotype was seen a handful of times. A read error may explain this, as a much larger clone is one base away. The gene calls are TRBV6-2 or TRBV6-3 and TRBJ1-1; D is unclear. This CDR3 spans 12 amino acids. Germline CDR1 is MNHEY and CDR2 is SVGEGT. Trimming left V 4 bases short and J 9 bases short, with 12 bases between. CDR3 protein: CASSSRRGKAFF. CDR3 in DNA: TGTGCCAGCAGTTCACGGAGAGGAAAAGCTTTCTTT.

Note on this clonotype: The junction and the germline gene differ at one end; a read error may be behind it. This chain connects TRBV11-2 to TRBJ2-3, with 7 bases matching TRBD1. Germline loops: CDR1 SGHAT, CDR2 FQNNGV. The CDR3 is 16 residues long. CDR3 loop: CIGSLAGQAITDTQYF. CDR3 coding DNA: TGTATCGGCAGCTTAGCCGGACAGGCGATCACAGATACACAGTATTTT. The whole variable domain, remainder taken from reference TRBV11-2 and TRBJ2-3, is EAGVAQSPRYKIIEKRQSVAFWCNPISGHATLYWYQQILGQGPKLLIQFQNNGVVDDSQLPKDRFSAERLKGVDSTLKIQPAKLEDSAVYLCIGSLAGQAITDTQYFGPGTRLTVL.

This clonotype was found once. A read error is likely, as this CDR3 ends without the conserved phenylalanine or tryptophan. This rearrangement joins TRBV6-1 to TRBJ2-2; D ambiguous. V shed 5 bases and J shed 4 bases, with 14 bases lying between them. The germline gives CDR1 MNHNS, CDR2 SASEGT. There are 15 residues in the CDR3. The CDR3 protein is CASSLLERGTGELFI. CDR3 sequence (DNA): TGTGCCAGCAGTTTATTGGAGAGAGGCACCGGGGAGCTGTTTATT.

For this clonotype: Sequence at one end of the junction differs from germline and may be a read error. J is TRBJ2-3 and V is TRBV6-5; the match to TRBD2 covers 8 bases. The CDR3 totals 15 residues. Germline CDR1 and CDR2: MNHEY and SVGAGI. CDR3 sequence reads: CANRASGPGTDTQYF. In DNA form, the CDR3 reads TGCGCCAACAGGGCTAGCGGGCCAGGAACAGATACGCAGTATTTT.

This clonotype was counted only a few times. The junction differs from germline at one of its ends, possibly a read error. CDR3 sequence (DNA): TGTGCCAGCAGTCAAGGCCTCGTGGACACAGGGGAGACCCGGTACTTC. This gives the protein CASSQGLVDTGETRYF. The V gene is TRBV4-2, the J gene TRBJ2-5; 7 bases are shared with TRBD1. The germline V gene has CDR1 LGHNA and CDR2 YNFKEQ. This CDR3 spans 16 amino acids.

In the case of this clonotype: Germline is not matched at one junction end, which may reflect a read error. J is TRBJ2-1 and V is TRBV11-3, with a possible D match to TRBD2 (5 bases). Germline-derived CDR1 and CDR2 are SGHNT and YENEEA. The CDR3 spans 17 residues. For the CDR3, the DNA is TGTGCCAGCAGCTTAGATCGGGGAGAGTGGGATGTCGATGAGCTGTTCTTC. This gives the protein CASSLDRGEWDVDELFF.

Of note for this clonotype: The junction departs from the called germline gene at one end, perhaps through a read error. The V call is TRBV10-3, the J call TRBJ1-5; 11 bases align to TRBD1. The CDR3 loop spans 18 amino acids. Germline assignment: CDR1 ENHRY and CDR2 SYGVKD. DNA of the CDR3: TGTGCCATCAGAGAGGGGTTCCAGTGGGGGACAGGGGGTCAGCCCCAGCACTTT. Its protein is CAIREGFQWGTGGQPQHF.